This TCR beta chain was documented in a study of blood T cell repertoires in COVID-19. Study-level information: Donors in the United States, Italy and Spain gave samples during acute or convalescent COVID-19.

The protocol was immunoSEQ multiplex PCR, while the TCRdb copy is restricted to in-frame clones and leaves out a portion. There are hundreds of thousands of clones in the sample; around 90% occur only once, and roughly 2% lies in the top ten. CDR1 SGHAT and CDR2 FQNNGV come from the germline V gene. CDR3 length: 15 residues. V was pared by 0 bases and J by 1 base, with 9 bases between. Sequencing used peripheral blood. This chain uses TRBV11-2 with TRBJ1-1; D gene ambiguous. The sequence was obtained from a woman between 45 and 60 years old who had recovered from COVID-19. The CDR3 bases are TGTGCCAGCAGCTTAGACTCGGCAGGGAACACTGAAGCTTTCTTT. Translating it yields CASSLDSAGNTEAFF.